A selection of T cell receptor beta chains follows, all from one sample in a study of response to subunit inactivated influenza vaccine. TCRdb called the RT-PCR reads again in MiXCR, with one record for every CDR3 protein. Of 530,000 or so distinct CDR3 sequences listed, about 12% are singletons. The sample in question was PBMCs from blood, obtained on the day of vaccination. Source of these receptors: a man in his forties or fifties who received an inactivated influenza vaccine. The CDR3 runs from the conserved cysteine through the conserved F or W. Fields, in order: V gene, CDR3 length, J gene, CDR3 protein.

TRBV3-1,20,TRBJ2-1,CASSQFSGLALPSSYNEQFF
TRBV29-1,16,TRBJ2-1,CSVEPRGGSSYNEQFF
TRBV5-4,15,TRBJ2-5,CASSSRGGSMETQYF
TRBV3-1,13,TRBJ2-5,CASSPTSEGTQYF
TRBV5-6,14,TRBJ1-5,CASSLINSNQPQHF
TRBV5-6,15,TRBJ2-3,CASSPSGLRTDTQYF
TRBV5-1,14,TRBJ2-3,CASSAGHDLDTQYF
TRBV10-2,18,TRBJ2-1,CASSEWTSGVDSYNEQFF
TRBV7-2,15,TRBJ2-7,CASSLTAGDSYEQYF
TRBV18,17,TRBJ2-7,CASSHCRGLAACYEQYF
TRBV7-2,16,TRBJ2-2,CASSFFRDRGHRELFF
TRBV15,12,TRBJ2-1,CATSRDYGGQFF
TRBV30,14,TRBJ2-7,CAWSRGTSGYEQYF
TRBV4-1,18,TRBJ2-1,CASSQDGPPTESYNEQFF
TRBV15,14,TRBJ2-2,CATSSGTGDRELFF
TRBV7-2,15,TRBJ2-5,CASSTHNRVGETQYF
TRBV27,15,TRBJ2-7,CASSPGLAVPYEQYF
TRBV9,18,TRBJ2-5,CASSVAERASGSRETQYF
TRBV7-2,17,TRBJ2-1,CASSLGRMKGPYNEQFF
TRBV5-1,14,TRBJ1-6,CASSSGPRGSPLHF
TRBV6-2/TRBV6-3,13,TRBJ2-7,CASSPRGRVEQYF
TRBV6-1,14,TRBJ1-5,CASSEIPGNQPQHF
TRBV15,15,TRBJ2-3,CATSSGLAGAQSWYF
TRBV11-1,16,TRBJ1-6,CASSRAGSRGNSPLHF
TRBV12-3/TRBV12-4,14,TRBJ2-7,CASSLRGYRYEQYF
TRBV5-1,13,TRBJ2-1,CASSLGQVDEQFF
TRBV18,13,TRBJ1-4,CASSPLDGEKLFF
TRBV12-3/TRBV12-4,15,TRBJ2-7,CASSSLTGRFYEQYF
TRBV24-1,22,TRBJ1-1,CATSDLLTLGPSVAGMNTEAFF
TRBV9,15,TRBJ2-1,CASSPPGTHYNEQFF
TRBV29-1,14,TRBJ1-1,CSASVGQANTEAFF
TRBV28,16,TRBJ2-3,CASRPTLAGGIDTQYF
TRBV27,16,TRBJ2-5,CASSTYRGGSRETQYF
TRBV7-6,14,TRBJ1-1,CASSLGDMNTEAFF
TRBV19,16,TRBJ1-4,CASSPGTGAANEKLFF
TRBV7-9,16,TRBJ2-7,CASSPGQGRTWYEQYF
TRBV6-5,13,TRBJ2-5,CASSYDRQETQYF
TRBV28,14,TRBJ2-5,CASSKDRPLAAQYF
TRBV5-1,15,TRBJ2-7,CASSGGGAGPYEQYF
TRBV15,14,TRBJ2-3,CATSRGGAEDTQYF
TRBV12-3/TRBV12-4,18,TRBJ1-1,CASSTSWGTGGNDTEAFF
TRBV20-1,16,TRBJ2-1,CSAIQRSGGGYNEQFF
TRBV7-2,15,TRBJ2-2,CASSNAGQLPGELFF
TRBV6-1,15,TRBJ2-2,CASSVPAAGAGELFF
TRBV4-1,19,TRBJ2-7,CASSEGTSGATKSSYEQYF
TRBV7-9,12,TRBJ2-7,CASSPTTSGSRF
TRBV19,15,TRBJ1-5,CASSITAVSNQPQHF
TRBV5-1,16,TRBJ2-6,CASTRGPLSGANVLTF
TRBV7-2,15,TRBJ2-7,CASSVRTGGSYEQYF
TRBV3-1,14,TRBJ1-1,CASSQAGPVTEAFF
TRBV5-1,15,TRBJ2-7,CASSLMTGESYEQYF
TRBV4-3,13,TRBJ2-1,CASSLQRGGEQFF
TRBV29-1,16,TRBJ2-7,CSVDSSGGGSTYEQYF
TRBV4-1,13,TRBJ2-7,CASSQTWEYEQYF
TRBV30,13,TRBJ2-2,CAWSVPNTGELFF
TRBV28,15,TRBJ2-7,CASSEPRGSSYEQYF
TRBV12-3/TRBV12-4,13,TRBJ1-4,CASSLGVYEKLFF
TRBV4-2,15,TRBJ2-3,CASSQDLTSTDTQYF
TRBV29-1,12,TRBJ2-7,CSVANDLDEQYF
TRBV3-1,15,TRBJ2-1,CASSQPRDSYNEQFF